The rows below give T cell receptor beta chains drawn from one sample of a study of T cell responses to AZD1222 COVID-19 vaccine. The method was immunoSEQ multiplex PCR; TCRdb's version includes in-frame clones alone and lacks a portion of them. The sample records over 110,000 clones, approximately 90% being singletons. The starting material was peripheral blood, obtained 28 days after the second AZD1222 dose. These receptors were taken from an adult who received the AZD1222 COVID-19 vaccine. Both conserved end residues are part of each CDR3. Each record gives: D gene, clone size, J gene, V gene, CDR3 protein, CDR3 DNA. The D gene is left open where the match is weak. Not every row has a clone size; where given, it reads once, few, many or a size class.

-,-,TRBJ1-4,TRBV19,CASSFGTFYATNEKLFF,TGTGCCAGTAGCTTCGGGACCTTCTATGCAACTAATGAAAAACTGTTTTTT
TRBD1,-,TRBJ1-1,TRBV5-1,CASSLAWTGGDDTEAFF,TGCGCCAGCAGCTTGGCTTGGACAGGGGGCGACGACACTGAAGCTTTCTTT
TRBD1,-,TRBJ1-5,TRBV7-9,CASSWGTGSDQPQHF,TGTGCCAGCAGCTGGGGGACAGGATCGGATCAGCCCCAGCATTTT
-,-,TRBJ1-2,TRBV12-5,CASGKTGQRRRRDTF,TGTGCTAGTGGCAAGACTGGACAGCGGAGGAGGAGGGACACCTTC
-,-,TRBJ2-1,TRBV4-3,CASSQDGGGPSYNEQFF,TGCGCCAGCAGCCAAGATGGGGGGGGGCCTTCCTACAATGAGCAGTTCTTC
TRBD1,-,TRBJ1-4,TRBV28,CASRKTGDGKKLFF,TGTGCCAGCAGAAAGACAGGGGATGGGAAAAAACTGTTTTTT
-,-,TRBJ1-2,TRBV28,CASSLVIGGDGYTF,TGTGCCAGCAGTTTGGTTATCGGGGGTGATGGCTACACCTTC
TRBD1,-,TRBJ2-4,TRBV7-2,CASSSSGGRNIQYF,TGTGCCAGCAGCTCTTCAGGGGGCAGGAACATTCAGTACTTC
TRBD2,-,TRBJ2-1,TRBV18,CASSPPGLAGLNEQFF,TGTGCCAGCTCACCACCGGGACTAGCGGGACTCAATGAGCAGTTCTTC
TRBD2,once,TRBJ2-3,TRBV18,CASSPLAGATDTQYF,TGTGCCAGCTCACCACTAGCGGGAGCGACAGATACGCAGTATTTT
-,few,TRBJ1-2,TRBV7-2,CASSAYRVDNGYTF,TGTGCCAGCAGCGCATACAGGGTAGACAATGGCTACACCTTC
TRBD1,-,TRBJ1-1,TRBV12-3/TRBV12-4,CASWDRRNTEAFF,TGTGCCAGCTGGGACAGGAGGAACACTGAAGCTTTCTTT
-,-,TRBJ2-1,TRBV27,CASGPTSSYNEQFF,TGTGCCAGCGGTCCGACTAGCTCCTACAATGAGCAGTTCTTC
TRBD1,once,TRBJ1-1,TRBV28,CASSEGGADTEAFF,TGTGCCAGCAGCGAAGGGGGCGCCGACACTGAAGCTTTCTTT
-,-,TRBJ1-1,TRBV28,CASSLLGTENTEAFF,TGTGCCAGCAGTTTACTAGGGACCGAAAACACTGAAGCTTTCTTT
-,-,TRBJ1-5,TRBV2,CASRGRVGPQHF,TGTGCCAGCAGGGGTCGGGTCGGGCCCCAGCATTTT
TRBD2,-,TRBJ2-1,TRBV5-1,CASSSGLAGGYNEQFF,TGCGCCAGCAGCTCAGGACTAGCGGGGGGGTACAATGAGCAGTTCTTC
TRBD2,-,TRBJ2-1,TRBV10-3,CAISLFLLAGGMHEQFF,TGTGCCATCAGCCTATTCCTACTAGCGGGAGGGATGCATGAGCAGTTCTTC
TRBD2,-,TRBJ2-3,TRBV29-1,CSAARGRTDTQYF,TGCAGCGCCGCCCGCGGGAGGACAGATACGCAGTATTTT
-,once,TRBJ1-2,TRBV12-3/TRBV12-4,CASSSDSPYGYTF,TGTGCCAGCAGCTCTGACAGCCCCTATGGCTACACCTTC
TRBD1,-,TRBJ1-1,TRBV5-4,CASSQGQGANTEAFF,TGTGCCAGCAGCCAAGGACAGGGGGCAAACACTGAAGCTTTCTTT
TRBD2,-,TRBJ2-1,TRBV6-2/TRBV6-3,CASSRWTSGYNEQFF,TGTGCCAGCAGCCGGTGGACTAGCGGATACAATGAGCAGTTCTTC
TRBD1,-,TRBJ2-1,TRBV5-4,CASSTGQALSRNEQFF,TGTGCCAGCAGCACCGGACAGGCCCTATCAAGAAATGAGCAGTTCTTC
-,-,TRBJ1-2,TRBV7-2,CASSLGVNQGGRAYGYTF,TGTGCCAGCAGCTTAGGTGTCAATCAGGGAGGGAGGGCCTATGGCTACACCTTC
-,-,TRBJ2-7,TRBV7-2,CASSLEPMGGYEQYF,TGTGCCAGCAGCTTAGAACCTATGGGGGGCTACGAGCAGTACTTC
-,-,TRBJ1-1,TRBV7-2,CASSPSRGASEAFF,TGTGCCAGCAGCCCCTCGCGGGGGGCGTCTGAAGCTTTCTTT
TRBD1,-,TRBJ1-4,TRBV10-3,CAISGGQEPNEKLFF,TGTGCCATCAGTGGAGGACAGGAACCTAATGAAAAACTGTTTTTT
-,-,TRBJ1-5,TRBV19,CASSPWGNQPQHF,TGTGCCAGTAGTCCCTGGGGCAATCAGCCCCAGCATTTT
-,-,TRBJ2-7,TRBV10-3,CAPLAAQSYEQYF,TGTGCCCCCCTGGCGGCTCAGTCCTACGAGCAGTACTTC
TRBD2,-,TRBJ2-7,TRBV15,CATSAGGVSYEQYF,TGTGCCACCAGCGCGGGGGGCGTCTCCTACGAGCAGTACTTC
-,-,TRBJ1-3,TRBV3-1/TRBV3-2,CASSQVQGRGNTIYF,TGTGCCAGCAGCCAAGTTCAGGGCCGAGGAAACACCATATATTTT
-,-,TRBJ2-5,TRBV19,CASSIAGGRGQETQYF,TGTGCCAGTAGTATAGCTGGGGGAAGGGGCCAAGAGACCCAGTACTTC
-,-,TRBJ2-2,TRBV19,CASSIGTGELFF,TGTGCCAGTAGTATCGGCACCGGGGAGCTGTTTTTT
-,-,TRBJ1-2,TRBV4-1,CASSQGAGPYGYTF,TGCGCCAGCAGCCAGGGGGCCGGACCCTATGGCTACACCTTC
-,once,TRBJ1-4,TRBV14,CASSQDPLKLFF,TGTGCCAGCAGCCAAGATCCCCTAAAACTGTTTTTT
-,-,TRBJ1-2,TRBV5-4,CASSPEDGANYGYTF,TGTGCCAGCAGCCCCGAGGACGGAGCTAACTATGGCTACACCTTC
-,-,TRBJ2-1,TRBV5-4,CASSLGGRSYNEQFF,TGTGCCAGCAGCTTGGGTGGCAGATCTTACAATGAGCAGTTCTTC
TRBD2,-,TRBJ2-7,TRBV27,CASSLLAGVYEQYF,TGTGCCAGCAGTTTACTAGCGGGAGTCTACGAGCAGTACTTC